This TCR beta chain emerged from a study of blood T cell repertoires in COVID-19. Per the authors' pipeline: Reference gene primer amplification in the assay estimated nucleated cell counts. Assay: immunoSEQ multiplex PCR; the TCRdb copy retains only in-frame clones and omits some. The D gene and trimming were derived from the DNA, and the V and J assignments and clone size from that table. This sample yields some 26,000 clones, of which roughly nine tenths are seen a single time; around 4.6% belongs to the top ten. The CDR3 consists of 15 residues. The J segment lost 7 bases and the V segment lost 3 bases, leaving 7 bases of the junction unmatched. Germline V gene sequence: CDR1 KGHSH, CDR2 LQKENI.

What was sequenced was peripheral blood. The rearrangement uses TRBV18 and TRBJ2-3; 10 bases map to TRBD2. This clonotype was obtained from an older man with active COVID-19. This CDR3 is CASSPSSGGGYTQYF. CDR3 nucleotide sequence: TGTGCCAGCTCACCCTCTAGCGGGGGTGGATATACGCAGTATTTT.